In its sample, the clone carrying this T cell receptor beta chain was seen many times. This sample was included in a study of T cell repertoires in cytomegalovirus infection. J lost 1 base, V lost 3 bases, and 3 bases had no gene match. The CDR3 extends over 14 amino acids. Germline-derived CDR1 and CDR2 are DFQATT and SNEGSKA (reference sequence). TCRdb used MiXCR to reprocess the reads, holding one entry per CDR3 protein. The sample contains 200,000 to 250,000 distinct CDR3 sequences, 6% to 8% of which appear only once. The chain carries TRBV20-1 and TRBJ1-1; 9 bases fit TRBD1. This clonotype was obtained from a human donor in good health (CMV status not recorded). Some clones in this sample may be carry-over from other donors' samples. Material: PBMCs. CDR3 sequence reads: CSARGGQGNTEAFF. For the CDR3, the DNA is TGCAGTGCTAGGGGGGGACAGGGGAACACTGAAGCTTTCTTT.